This entry features one TCR beta chain sequence. This CDR3 has 17 amino acids. V shed 3 bases, J shed 5 bases, and the junction held 8 bases outside the gene matches. Germline CDR1 is SGDLS and CDR2 is YYNGEE. These data are taken from a study of shared T cell receptors in the human thymus. Generated by immunoSEQ multiplex PCR, the TCRdb table keeps only in-frame clones and is missing some. The table records about 610,000 clones, around 87% of them present only once. The same data also contributed to another study, on human thymus T cells. That paper states: The thymus tissue came from resections taken during corrective heart surgery. Within thymic and blood repertoires, V and J gene usage appeared to be biased. Thymic TCR repertoires of unrelated people reportedly overlapped highly.

The TCR comes from a boy in the first two years of life with a congenital heart defect. This chain uses TRBV9 with TRBJ2-1, with 13 bases matching TRBD2. Sequencing input: thymocytes. The CDR3 loop reads CASSEPLAGGPDNEQFF. The CDR3 nucleotides read TGTGCCAGCAGCGAACCACTAGCGGGAGGGCCCGACAATGAGCAGTTCTTC.